These T cell receptor beta chains were read from a single sample in a study of blood T cell repertoires in COVID-19. Generated by immunoSEQ multiplex PCR, the TCRdb table keeps only in-frame clones and is missing some. The table shows around 190,000 clones, with roughly three quarters occurring only once. The sample comprised peripheral blood. All receptors come from a woman aged 35 to 49 with COVID-19, enrolled during active disease. The CDR3 runs from the conserved cysteine through the conserved F or W. The order of the fields is clone size, J gene, D gene, V gene, CDR3 DNA, CDR3 protein. The D gene is left open where the match is weak. The size of a clone is reported for some rows only, either as once, few or many, or as a class for expanded clones.

>.|TRBJ2-5|TRBD1|TRBV5-4
TGTGCCAGCAGCGGGGGACACCAGGGGGACCAAGAGACCCAGTACTTC
CASSGGHQGDQETQYF
>.|TRBJ2-5|TRBD1|TRBV30
TGTGCCTGGGCCCGGGACAGGGGTTTTTGGGAGACCCAGTACTTC
CAWARDRGFWETQYF
>.|TRBJ1-5|TRBD1|TRBV6-5
TGTGCCTGTCGCCTAGGGGGCGTTGAACAGCCCCAGCATTTT
CACRLGGVEQPQHF
>.|TRBJ1-6|TRBD1|TRBV5-6
TGTGCCAGCAGCAAGGGACAGTTGAGCTCCTATAATTCACCCCTCCACTTT
CASSKGQLSSYNSPLHF
>few|TRBJ1-2|.|TRBV11-2
TGTGCCAGCAGCTTAAGGCCCGAGGTGCGCTTGGGCTACACCTTC
CASSLRPEVRLGYTF
>.|TRBJ2-5|TRBD2|TRBV18
TGTGCCAGCTCACCACGGTCGGCTAGCGGGGGGGCAGAGACCCAGTACTTC
CASSPRSASGGAETQYF
>.|TRBJ1-2|TRBD1|TRBV11-2
TGTGCCAGCAGCTTATCACCAGGGGGGTATGGCTACACCTTC
CASSLSPGGYGYTF
>once|TRBJ2-3|TRBD2|TRBV5-4
TGTGCCAGCAGCTCCTTCGCGACTAGCGGGGGGACGGATACGCAGTATTTT
CASSSFATSGGTDTQYF
>.|TRBJ1-5|TRBD1|TRBV27
TGTGCCAGCACCTCAGGGGGCGGGCCCCAGCATTTT
CASTSGGGPQHF
>once|TRBJ2-7|TRBD2|TRBV5-4
TGTGCCAGCAGCTTTCGGAGCGGGAGTACCGACGAGCAGTACTTC
CASSFRSGSTDEQYF
>once|TRBJ2-2|.|TRBV7-2
TGTGCCAGCAGCGATCCTAGGCCCGGGGAGCTGTTTTTT
CASSDPRPGELFF
>few|TRBJ1-6|TRBD1|TRBV29-1
TGCAGCGTGGGACAGGAGATCAATTCACCCCTCCACTTT
CSVGQEINSPLHF
>.|TRBJ2-7|.|TRBV7-2
TGTGCCAGCAGCTTAGGACCCCGTGGGTCCCAGGAGGGCGAGCAGTACTTC
CASSLGPRGSQEGEQYF
>.|TRBJ2-1|.|TRBV3-1/TRBV3-2
TGTGCCAGCAGCCCCACCCTTAGCTCCTACAATGAGCAGTTCTTC
CASSPTLSSYNEQFF
>.|TRBJ2-3|TRBD1|TRBV28
TGTGCCAGGGCGTCCAGGGCGCCGGGGACAGGCCACTTCTACACAGATACGCAGTATTTT
CARASRAPGTGHFYTDTQYF
>.|TRBJ1-1|TRBD1|TRBV9
TGTGCCAGCAGCGCAGGGGGACTGAACACTGAAGCTTTCTTT
CASSAGGLNTEAFF
>.|TRBJ2-5|.|TRBV5-6
TGTGCCAGCAGCTTGGGGCGGGGTTATGAGACCCAGTACTTC
CASSLGRGYETQYF
>.|TRBJ2-1|.|TRBV5-1
TGCGCCAGCAGCTCGGCAGGGGACAATGAGCAGTTCTTC
CASSSAGDNEQFF
>.|TRBJ2-3|.|TRBV7-2
TGTGCCAGCAGCTTAGGTCCGGGCACAGATACGCAGTATTTT
CASSLGPGTDTQYF
>.|TRBJ1-1|.|TRBV7-9
TGTGCCAGCAGCTTTGCGGACAGAAGTACTGAAGCTTTCTTT
CASSFADRSTEAFF
>.|TRBJ2-1|TRBD2|TRBV12-3/TRBV12-4
TGTGCCAGCAGTCCTCTAGCGGGAAGGGAGTTCTTC
CASSPLAGREFF
>.|TRBJ2-7|TRBD2|TRBV2
TGTGCCAGCAGTGACCCTAGCGGGGGATCCTACGAGCAGTACTTC
CASSDPSGGSYEQYF